One sample yielded the 18 T cell receptor beta chains listed below, sequenced in a study of blood T cells in healthy people across ages. Through a sample-barcoded 5' primer and a J-beta primer mix, a second PCR was run for roughly 7 to 11 cycles. Each CDR3 protein gets one entry after TCRdb re-called the 5' RACE reads with MiXCR. The table shows over 700,000 distinct CDR3 sequences, with around half occurring only once. The sample comprised blood. The receptors derive from a man at least 80 years old in good health.

Here the CDR3 reads CASSITGDLNTEAFF. The CDR3 DNA reads TGTGCCAGCAGCATAACAGGCGATCTGAACACTGAAGCTTTCTTT. The V and J genes are TRBV21-1 and TRBJ1-1; TRBD1 was called by the table and not checked on the DNA. TRBV21-1 is listed as a pseudogene. The CDR3 extends over 15 amino acids.

The chain employs TRBV25-1 and TRBJ1-4, with a possible D match to TRBD1 (6 bases). The germline V and J ends were trimmed by 7 bases and 4 bases, with 13 bases remaining between them. CDR1 is MGHDK, CDR2 SYGVNS, per germline. The CDR3 totals 14 residues. The CDR3 spells CASTAARGNEKLFF. The CDR3 DNA sequence: TGTGCCAGCACCGCCGCCAGGGGTAATGAAAAACTGTTTTTT.

This clonotype was counted between two and nine times. The chain combines TRBV6-1 with TRBJ1-1, with D perhaps matching TRBD1 (5 bases). Per germline, CDR1 MNHNS and CDR2 SASEGT. With 3 bases removed from V and 5 bases from J, the gap between germline ends came to 10 bases. CDR3 length: 13 amino acids. The CDR3 DNA follows: TGTGCCAGCAGTGACCAGGGAGGAACTGAAGCTTTCTTT. This encodes CASSDQGGTEAFF.

V is TRBV28 and J is TRBJ2-1, with TRBD2 matching over 9 bases. The V segment lost 1 base and the J segment 7 bases; nucleotides outside the gene matches: 8. The CDR3 sequence is 16 residues long. CDR1 and CDR2 from the germline V gene are MDHEN and SYDVKM. The CDR3 region has the DNA TGTGCCAGCAGTTTATCGGGACTAGCAGCTACGAATGAGCAGTTCTTC. This translates into CASSLSGLAATNEQFF.

This clonotype was counted a few times. The genes are TRBV12-3 or TRBV12-4 and TRBJ1-1; a weak D match, TRBD1 (5 bases). Between the trimmed V and J ends, which lost 0 bases and 5 bases, there was a span of 10 bases. The CDR3 spans 14 residues. Here the CDR3 DNA reads TGTGCCAGCAGTTTAGCAGGGGAACGGACTGAAGCTTTCTTT. It yields the protein CASSLAGERTEAFF.

This clonotype was counted only a few times. The J gene is TRBJ1-1, the V gene TRBV5-1; D remains unclear. Germline V gene data show CDR1 as SGHRS and CDR2 as YFSETQ. The CDR3 is 15 residues long. Trimming left V 5 bases short and J 5 bases short, with 19 bases between. The CDR3: CASSAGASRVTEAFF. The CDR3 DNA follows: TGCGCCAGCAGTGCGGGAGCCTCGAGGGTGACTGAAGCTTTCTTT.

This clonotype was found many times. The rearrangement joins TRBV4-1 to TRBJ2-3; D perhaps matches TRBD1 (6 bases). The CDR3 spans 14 residues. Trimming shortened V by 4 bases and J by 3 bases, and 11 bases separated the two germline ends. Per the germline V gene, CDR1 is MGHRA and CDR2 is YSYEKL. CDR3 sequence reads: CASSRSGQTDTQYF. The DNA for the CDR3 is TGCGCCAGCAGCCGATCCGGACAGACAGATACGCAGTATTTT.

This chain joins TRBV5-1 and TRBJ2-7; TRBD2 agrees at 9 bases. This CDR3 comprises 16 residues. Trimming cost V 4 bases and J 0 bases; bases outside gene matches: 8. Germline V gene lookup returns CDR1 SGHRS and CDR2 YFSETQ. CDR3 in DNA: TGCGCCAGCAGCCCGGTGGCTAGCGGGACCTCCTACGAGCAGTACTTC. It specifies CASSPVASGTSYEQYF.

The chain is built from TRBV29-1 and TRBJ2-1, with D possibly TRBD1 on 7 matching bases. The CDR3 spans 14 residues. V lost 7 bases and J 1 base, leaving 14 bases between the germline ends. In germline, CDR1 is SQVTM, CDR2 ANQGSEA. The CDR3 DNA is TGCAGCGGCGTCAGGGGGAGGTCCTACAATGAGCAGTTCTTC. Protein product: CSGVRGRSYNEQFF.

The chain combines TRBV24-1 with TRBJ2-5, with 8 bases identical to TRBD2. Germline loops: CDR1 KGHDR, CDR2 SFDVKD. With V trimmed by 9 bases and J by 13 bases, 15 bases remained unmatched. The CDR3 is 13 amino acids. CDR3 loop: CATQSGSSHERYF. The CDR3 DNA follows: TGTGCCACCCAGAGCGGGAGTTCCCACGAGCGGTACTTC.

The sample holds one count of this clonotype. The V gene is TRBV5-4, the J gene TRBJ2-5; TRBD2 is a possible D gene (6 bases). In germline, CDR1 is SGHNT, CDR2 YYREEE (reference sequence). Trimming removed 1 base at V and 11 bases at J, with 24 bases between. The CDR3 has 16 amino acids. The CDR3 region is CASSLRVGGFYNEQYF. CDR3 nucleotide sequence: TGTGCCAGCAGCTTGAGGGTGGGGGGTTTCTACAATGAGCAGTACTTC.

About this clonotype: Relative to the germline gene, one junction end is altered; a read error may explain this. V and J are TRBV5-1 and TRBJ2-3; D perhaps matches TRBD1 (6 bases). The CDR3 is made up of 15 amino acids. Germline CDR1 SGHRS, CDR2 YFSETQ. CDR3 sequence: CASSLAGARTDTQYF. CDR3 coding DNA: TGCGCCAGCAGCTTGGCAGGGGCGAGGACAGATACACAGTATTTT.

This clonotype was seen only a few times. The gene calls are TRBV6-1 and TRBJ2-1; 8 bases fit TRBD1. Per the germline V gene, CDR1 is MNHNS and CDR2 is SASEGT. The CDR3 has 12 amino acids. The junction had 8 bases not matched to a gene; V was cut back by 4 bases and J by 15 bases. In DNA, the CDR3 is TGTGCCAGCAGTGTCCCGACAGGGGCTGGGTTCTTC. This codes for CASSVPTGAGFF.

This chain connects TRBV15 to TRBJ2-7, with D unclear. The V end lost 3 bases, the J end lost 6 bases, and 9 bases lay between the germline ends. The germline gives CDR1 LNHNV, CDR2 YYDKDF (reference sequence). This CDR3 has 12 residues. The chain's CDR3 is CATSRTTSEQYF. In DNA form, the CDR3 reads TGTGCCACCAGCAGGACGACAAGCGAGCAGTACTTC.

The J gene is TRBJ2-4, the V gene TRBV7-2; no firm D call. Germline CDR1 reads SGHTA; CDR2 reads FQGNSA. The CDR3 is made up of 14 amino acids. Between the trimmed V and J ends, which lost 2 bases and 0 bases, there was a span of 5 bases. This CDR3 reads CASSLNVAKNIQYF. The CDR3 DNA sequence: TGTGCCAGCAGCTTAAATGTAGCCAAAAACATTCAGTACTTC.

V usage is TRBV5-1 and J usage is TRBJ2-3; possibly TRBD1 or TRBD2 for D (5 bases each). V was cut by 1 base and J by 14 bases, with 26 bases left in between. The CDR3 loop spans 16 amino acids. The germline gives CDR1 SGHRS, CDR2 YFSETQ. The CDR3 DNA reads as TGCGCCAGCAGCTTGAAGCGGCAGGGCGGACCCAGATACGCGTATTTT. Its translation is CASSLKRQGGPRYAYF.

This clonotype was counted only a few times. The J gene is TRBJ2-1, the V gene TRBV15, with D possibly called TRBD1 or TRBD2 (5 bases each). Germline-derived CDR1 and CDR2 are LNHNV and YYDKDF (reference sequence). Trimming cost V 1 base and J 7 bases, with 8 bases left between them. The CDR3 has 13 residues. CDR3: CATSRGGENEQFF. The CDR3 DNA reads as TGTGCCACCAGCAGAGGAGGGGAGAATGAGCAGTTCTTC.

J is TRBJ1-1 and V is TRBV9; D is undetermined. V was clipped by 0 bases and J by 5 bases, with 14 bases between them. This CDR3 has 15 amino acids. Germline V gene data show CDR1 as SGDLS and CDR2 as YYNGEE. CDR3 nucleotides: TGTGCCAGCAGCGTAGAAACGGGAGGGTTAACTGAAGCTTTCTTT. Translating gives CASSVETGGLTEAFF.